Sequencing of this T cell receptor (beta chain) was carried out in a study of T cells in Graves' hyperthyroidism and ophthalmopathy. General study points: From stable hyperthyroidism, ophthalmopathy was set apart by a 13 V-J model.

This CDR3 spans 14 amino acids. Germline V gives CDR1 SNHLY, CDR2 FYNNEI. The V end was cut by 3 bases, the J end by 3 bases, with 9 bases between. This clonotype was observed at least ten times. Its antigen remains unknown. TCR beta CDR3 region amplification was performed from RNA transcripts. HTBI primers were employed in a first-round RT-PCR of the TCR CDR3. MiXCR, applied by TCRdb to the multiplex PCR reads, yields one record per CDR3 protein. The table shows 500,000 to 550,000 distinct CDR3 sequences, with more than 20% occurring only once. Not enrolled were patients with uncontrolled infection, other autoimmune disease, pregnancy or lactation.

The sample consisted of blood. The V and J genes are TRBV2 and TRBJ1-5, with D unclear. This TCR derives from a man younger than 35 with Graves' hyperthyroidism. CDR3 coding DNA: TGTGCCAGCAGTGAGCTGGCAACCAATCAGCCCCAGCATTTT. Its protein product is CASSELATNQPQHF.